The subject of this entry is one T cell receptor beta chain. Its cognate antigen is unknown. The sample is drawn from a study of regulatory T cells in long-lasting Graves disease. Overall study findings and caveats: Persistent patients had a count of shared public clonotypes (more than 2,500) that exceeded that of new patients (about 870). TRBV28, TRBJ1-2 and TRBJ2-5 were segments that persistent disease favored.

CDR3 length equals 13 residues. With 3 bases removed from V and 4 bases from J, the gap between germline ends came to 8 bases. Germline V CDR1 and CDR2: PRHDT, FYEKMQ (reference sequence). Arm-PCR with iRepertoire HTBI primers amplified the CDR3 regions for these TCR beta libraries. In TCRdb, the multiplex PCR reads were re-called with MiXCR into one record per CDR3 protein. The sample lists about 470,000 distinct CDR3 sequences; 20% to 25% were seen once. The time point: persistent/refractory GD, antithyroid drugs over 5 years with positive TRAb. The TCR library used RNA extracted from PBMCs. This chain joins TRBV13 and TRBJ2-3; a possible D gene is TRBD2 (6 bases). This TCR came from a female donor with Graves disease. The sample in question was peripheral blood mononuclear cells (PBMCs), obtained when the disease was refractory, from a patient treated with antithyroid drugs. CDR3 DNA: TGTGCCAGCAGCTTGGGGGAGGCAGATACGCAGTATTTT. This encodes CASSLGEADTQYF. Full variable domain (remainder filled in from reference TRBV13 and TRBJ2-3): AAGVIQSPRHLIKEKRETATLKCYPIPRHDTVYWYQQGPGQDPQFLISFYEKMQSDKGSIPDRFSAQQFSDYHSELNMSSLELGDSALYFCASSLGEADTQYFGPGTRLTVL.